These 11 T cell receptor beta chains came from one sample sequenced in a study of OX40 agonist ivuxolimab in advanced cancers. Sequencing used immunoSEQ multiplex PCR; TCRdb keeps in-frame clones, though not all of them. Counted here are tens of thousands of clones, 80% to 90% occurring once; the ten biggest clones make up under 13%. Sequenced material: CD4+ or CD8+ T cells sorted from blood, taken in a trial of the OX40 agonist ivuxolimab. The receptors originated from an adult with an advanced solid tumor such as melanoma, head and neck, liver or kidney cancer.

This rearrangement joins TRBV5-5 to TRBJ2-5, with 10 bases fitting TRBD2. Trimming took 1 base from V and 5 from J; bases not matched to a gene: 2. The CDR3 sequence is 14 residues long. Germline V gene lookup returns CDR1 SGHKS and CDR2 YYEKEE (reference sequence). The CDR3 loop reads CASSLPSGGETQYF. CDR3 DNA sequence: TGTGCCAGCAGCTTGCCTAGCGGGGGTGAGACCCAGTACTTC.

The chain joins TRBV11-2 to TRBJ2-1; D is ambiguous. Germline V CDR1 and CDR2: SGHAT, FQNNGV. This CDR3 region has 13 residues. Between the trimmed V and J ends, which lost 5 bases and 6 bases, there was a span of 11 bases. The CDR3 DNA reads TGTGCCAGCAGCCTCGATTCCCTCAATGAGCAGTTCTTC. Translation: CASSLDSLNEQFF.

The chain links TRBV6-5 to TRBJ2-7, with 15 bases lining up with TRBD2. Germline CDR1 is MNHEY and CDR2 is SVGAGI. The CDR3 is made up of 15 amino acids. Trimming took 2 bases from V and 5 from J; bases not matched to a gene: 1. CDR3: CASSYGLAGGNEQYF. DNA for the CDR3: TGTGCCAGCAGTTACGGACTAGCGGGAGGGAACGAGCAGTACTTC.

The rearrangement joins TRBV9 to TRBJ2-1, with unresolved D. CDR3 length equals 17 residues. Germline V CDR1 and CDR2: SGDLS, YYNGEE. The ends were cut back, 0 bases at V and 0 bases at J, with 13 bases in the middle. Written as DNA, the CDR3 is TGTGCCAGCAGCGTAGAGGGCAGGACGCGCTCCTACAATGAGCAGTTCTTC. This encodes CASSVEGRTRSYNEQFF.

The chain is built from TRBV2 and TRBJ2-4; TRBD1 might be the D (5 bases). Deletions cut 4 bases from V and 4 bases from J, with 17 bases between. From germline, CDR1 is SNHLY and CDR2 FYNNEI. This CDR3 has 16 residues. CDR3 sequence (DNA): TGTGCCAGCAGTGTCGATCGACAGTCAGATAAAAACATTCAGTACTTC. Translating gives CASSVDRQSDKNIQYF. Filled out from reference TRBV2 and TRBJ2-4, the complete variable domain reads EPEVTQTPSHQVTQMGQEVILRCVPISNHLYFYWYRQILGQKVEFLVSFYNNEISEKSEIFDDQFSVERPDGSNFTLKIRSTKLEDSAMYFCASSVDRQSDKNIQYFGAGTRLSVL.

This chain joins TRBV27 and TRBJ1-2; 8 positions match TRBD1. This CDR3 has 13 residues. The V segment lost 3 bases and the J segment 7 bases; nucleotides outside the gene matches: 4. CDR1 MNHEY and CDR2 SMNVEV come from the germline V gene (reference sequence). This chain's CDR3 is CASSLTGESGYTF. CDR3 DNA: TGTGCCAGCAGTTTGACAGGGGAGTCTGGCTACACCTTC.

The chain carries TRBV19 and TRBJ2-6, with D perhaps TRBD2 (5 bases). CDR3 length: 19 residues. The germline V gene encodes CDR1 LNHDA and CDR2 SQIVND (reference sequence). Trimming cost V 3 bases and J 2 bases, with 20 bases left between them. CDR3 loop: CASSMFGSGEGTGANVLTF. The CDR3 nucleotides read TGTGCCAGTAGTATGTTCGGTTCCGGAGAGGGAACTGGGGCCAACGTCCTGACTTTC.

CDR3 in amino acids: CASSISTGAWNTEAFF. The CDR3 bases are TGTGCCAGTAGTATCTCTACGGGGGCTTGGAACACTGAAGCTTTCTTT. The V and J genes are TRBV19 and TRBJ1-1, with D possibly TRBD1 on 6 matching bases. CDR1 LNHDA and CDR2 SQIVND come from the germline V gene (reference sequence). The CDR3 runs 16 residues. Trimming left V 3 bases short and J 1 base short, with 15 bases between.

The gene calls are TRBV6-1 and TRBJ2-5, with TRBD1 matching 11 bases. The CDR3 totals 15 residues. Germline-derived CDR1 and CDR2 are MNHNS and SASEGT. The V gene end was trimmed by 6 bases and the J gene end by 4 bases; junction bases not matched to a gene: 7. The CDR3 sequence: CASSLGQGAGETQYF. In nucleotides, the CDR3 is TGTGCCAGCAGCTTAGGACAGGGGGCGGGAGAGACCCAGTACTTC.

The V gene is TRBV30, the J gene TRBJ1-1, with D tentatively TRBD1 (5 bases). CDR3 length equals 13 residues. CDR1 GTSNPN and CDR2 SVGIG come from the germline V gene (reference sequence). Trimming stripped 1 base from V and 1 base from J, with 7 bases between. The CDR3 DNA sequence: TGTGCCTGGAGTGGAGGGGAGAACACTGAAGCTTTCTTT. It yields the protein CAWSGGENTEAFF.

This clone was recorded a few times. The same CDR3 is also encoded by other DNA sequences in this sample. J is TRBJ1-2 and V is TRBV27; D perhaps matches TRBD1 (6 bases). This CDR3 is 13 amino acids long. Trimming took off 5 bases at V and 4 bases at J, with 11 bases between the two ends. In germline, CDR1 is MNHEY, CDR2 SMNVEV (reference sequence). CDR3 sequence: CASSATGPYGYTF. The CDR3, as DNA: TGTGCCAGCAGTGCCACAGGGCCCTATGGCTACACCTTC.